This TCR beta chain emerged from a study of blood T cell repertoires in COVID-19. The repertoire was sequenced with immunoSEQ multiplex PCR; TCRdb's copy has only in-frame clones and lacks some. The sample holds 450,000 or so clones, 90% seen once. This CDR3 is built from 15 residues. V was pared by 0 bases and J by 5 bases, with 13 bases between. CDR1 and CDR2 (germline): SGHTA, FQGTGA. Participants reported their clinical history, and cohort assignment relied on those reports. Two negative PCRs, clearance, or symptom resolution had been documented for recovered Cohort 3 donors. This clone is a singleton in its sample.

The clonotype was recovered from a man aged 18 to 30 who had recovered from COVID-19. This chain uses TRBV7-3 with TRBJ1-2; tentative D call: TRBD1 (5 bases). Sequencing used PBMCs or T cells enriched from blood (not recorded which). As DNA, the CDR3 is TGTGCCAGCAGCTTAACTTTCCGCAAGGGGTATGGCTACACCTTC. Protein product: CASSLTFRKGYGYTF.